This TCR beta chain emerged from a study of tumor and adjacent non-tumor tissue in lung cancer. Study in general: Each sample yielded around 4.2 million productive TCRbeta reads on average.

Germline V gives CDR1 DFQATT, CDR2 SNEGSKA (reference sequence). This CDR3 is built from 16 residues. Trimming took 6 bases from V and 0 from J; bases not matched to a gene: 7. This sample's RNA came from whole unsorted tissue. The normal lung tissue was taken more than 3 cm from the tumor edge. Study-wide points: Patients with more diverse tumor TCRs had worse survival. In normal lung, the top 100 clones were significantly more dominant than in tumor. Compared with tumor, normal lung showed significantly lower TCR diversity.

For this clonotype: Its antigen is unidentified.

Three rounds of nested PCR, following a modified ARM-PCR protocol, produced the TCRbeta library. TCRdb re-called the multiplex PCR reads with MiXCR, one entry per CDR3 protein. The sample includes around 100,000 distinct CDR3 sequences, 65% seen only once; the top ten take roughly 20%. V and J are TRBV20-1 and TRBJ2-6; 8 bases line up with TRBD1. The sequence was obtained from a man aged 30-40 years with non-small cell lung cancer. Sequenced sample: distant non-tumor lung tissue. The CDR3 nucleotides read TGCAGTGCCATCCGACAGGGGTACTCTGGGGCCAACGTCCTGACTTTC. Its translation is CSAIRQGYSGANVLTF.